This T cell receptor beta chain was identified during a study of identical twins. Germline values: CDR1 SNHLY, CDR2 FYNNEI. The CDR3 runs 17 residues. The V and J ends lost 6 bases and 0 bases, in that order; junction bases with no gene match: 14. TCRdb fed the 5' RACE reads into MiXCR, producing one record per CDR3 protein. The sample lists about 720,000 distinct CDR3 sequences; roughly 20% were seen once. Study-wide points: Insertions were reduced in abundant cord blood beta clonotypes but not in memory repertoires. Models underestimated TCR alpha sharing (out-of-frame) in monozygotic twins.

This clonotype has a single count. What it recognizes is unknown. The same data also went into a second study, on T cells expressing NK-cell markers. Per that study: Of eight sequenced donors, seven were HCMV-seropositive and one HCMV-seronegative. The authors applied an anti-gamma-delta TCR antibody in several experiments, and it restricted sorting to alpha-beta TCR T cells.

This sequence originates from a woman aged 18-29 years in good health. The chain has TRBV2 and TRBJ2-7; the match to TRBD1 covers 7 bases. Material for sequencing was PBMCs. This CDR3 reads CASRPSGGTAASYEQYF. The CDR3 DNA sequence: TGTGCCAGCAGGCCCTCCGGTGGGACAGCGGCCTCCTACGAGCAGTACTTC.